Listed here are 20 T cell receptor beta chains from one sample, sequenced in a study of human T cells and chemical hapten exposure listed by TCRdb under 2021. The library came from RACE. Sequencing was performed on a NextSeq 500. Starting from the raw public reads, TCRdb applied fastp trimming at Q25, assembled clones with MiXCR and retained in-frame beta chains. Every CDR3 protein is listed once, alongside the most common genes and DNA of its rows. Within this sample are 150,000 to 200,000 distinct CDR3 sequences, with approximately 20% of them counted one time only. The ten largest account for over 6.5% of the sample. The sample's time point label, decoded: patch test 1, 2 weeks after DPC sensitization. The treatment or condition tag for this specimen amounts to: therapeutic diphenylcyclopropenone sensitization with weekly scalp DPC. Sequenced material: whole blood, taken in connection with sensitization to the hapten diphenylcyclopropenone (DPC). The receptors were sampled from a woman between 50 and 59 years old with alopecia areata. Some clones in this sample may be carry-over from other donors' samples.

This CDR3 is CSARDPWTGDGYTF. The CDR3 nucleotides read TGCAGTGCTAGAGACCCATGGACAGGGGATGGCTACACCTTC. The gene calls are TRBV20-1 and TRBJ1-2, with 9 bases fitting TRBD1. The CDR3 is 14 amino acids. The V gene end was trimmed by 0 bases and the J gene end by 6 bases; junction bases not matched to a gene: 5. Germline CDR1 DFQATT, CDR2 SNEGSKA (reference sequence).

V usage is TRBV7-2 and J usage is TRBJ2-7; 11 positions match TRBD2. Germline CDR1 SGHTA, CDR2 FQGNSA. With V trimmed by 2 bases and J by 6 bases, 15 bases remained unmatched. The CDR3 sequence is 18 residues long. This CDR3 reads CASSLTFSTSGRGREQYF. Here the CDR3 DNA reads TGTGCCAGCAGCTTAACCTTCTCAACTAGCGGGAGAGGGCGCGAGCAGTACTTC.

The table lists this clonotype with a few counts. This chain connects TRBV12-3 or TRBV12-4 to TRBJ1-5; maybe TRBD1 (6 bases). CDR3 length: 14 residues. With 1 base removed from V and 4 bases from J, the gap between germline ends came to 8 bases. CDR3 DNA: TGTGCCAGCAGTTTAGGGACAGATAATCAGCCCCAGCATTTT. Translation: CASSLGTDNQPQHF.

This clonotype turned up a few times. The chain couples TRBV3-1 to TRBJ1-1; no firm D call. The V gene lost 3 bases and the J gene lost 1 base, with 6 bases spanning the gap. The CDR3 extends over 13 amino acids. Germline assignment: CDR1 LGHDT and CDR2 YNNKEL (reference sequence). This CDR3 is CASSQKGNTEAFF. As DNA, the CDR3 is TGTGCCAGCAGCCAGAAGGGGAACACTGAAGCTTTCTTT.

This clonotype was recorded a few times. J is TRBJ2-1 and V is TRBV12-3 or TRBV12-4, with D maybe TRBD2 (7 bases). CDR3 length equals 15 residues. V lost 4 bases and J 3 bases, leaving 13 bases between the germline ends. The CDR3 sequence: CASSWTGGHYNEQFF. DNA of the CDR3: TGTGCCAGCAGTTGGACGGGGGGACACTACAATGAGCAGTTCTTC.

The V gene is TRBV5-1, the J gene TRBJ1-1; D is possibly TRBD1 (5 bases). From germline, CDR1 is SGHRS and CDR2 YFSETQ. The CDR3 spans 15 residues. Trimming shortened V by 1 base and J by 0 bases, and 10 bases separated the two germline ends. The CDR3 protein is CASSLLPGLNTEAFF. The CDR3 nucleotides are TGCGCCAGCAGCTTGCTTCCAGGGCTGAACACTGAAGCTTTCTTT.

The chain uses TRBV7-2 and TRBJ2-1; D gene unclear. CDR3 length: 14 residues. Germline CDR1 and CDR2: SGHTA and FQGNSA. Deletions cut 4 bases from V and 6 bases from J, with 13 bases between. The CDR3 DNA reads TGTGCCAGCAGCTGGGTTGGACGTCTCAATGAGCAGTTCTTC. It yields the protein CASSWVGRLNEQFF. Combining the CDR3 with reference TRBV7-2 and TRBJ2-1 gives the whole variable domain GAGVSQSPSNKVTEKGKDVELRCDPISGHTALYWYRQSLGQGLEFLIYFQGNSAPDKSGLPSDRFSAERTGGSVSTLTIQRTQQEDSAVYLCASSWVGRLNEQFFGPGTRLTVL.

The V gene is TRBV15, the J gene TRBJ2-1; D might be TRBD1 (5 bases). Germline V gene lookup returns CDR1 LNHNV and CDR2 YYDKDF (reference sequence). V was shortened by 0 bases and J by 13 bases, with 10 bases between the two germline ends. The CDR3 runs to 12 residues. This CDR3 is CATSRDWTNQFF. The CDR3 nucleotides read TGTGCCACCAGCAGAGACTGGACAAATCAGTTCTTC.

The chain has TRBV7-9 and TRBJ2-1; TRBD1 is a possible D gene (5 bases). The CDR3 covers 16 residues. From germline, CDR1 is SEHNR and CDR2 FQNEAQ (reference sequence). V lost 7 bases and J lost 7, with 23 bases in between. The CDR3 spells CASTLGAHIVINEQFF. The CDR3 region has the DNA TGTGCCAGCACCCTAGGGGCCCACATCGTTATTAATGAGCAGTTCTTC.

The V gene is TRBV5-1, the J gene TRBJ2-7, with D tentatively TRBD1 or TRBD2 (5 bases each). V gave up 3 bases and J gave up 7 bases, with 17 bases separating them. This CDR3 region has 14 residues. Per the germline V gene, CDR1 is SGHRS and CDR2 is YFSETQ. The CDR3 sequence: CASSSDWGSREQYF. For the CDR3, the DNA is TGCGCCAGCAGCTCGGACTGGGGCTCGCGGGAGCAGTACTTC.

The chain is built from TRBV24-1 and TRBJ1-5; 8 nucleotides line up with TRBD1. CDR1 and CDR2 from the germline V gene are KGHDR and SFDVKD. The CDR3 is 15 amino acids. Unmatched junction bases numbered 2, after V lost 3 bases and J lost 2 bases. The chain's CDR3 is CATSDGTGGNQPQHF. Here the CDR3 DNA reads TGTGCCACCAGTGATGGGACAGGAGGCAATCAGCCCCAGCATTTT.

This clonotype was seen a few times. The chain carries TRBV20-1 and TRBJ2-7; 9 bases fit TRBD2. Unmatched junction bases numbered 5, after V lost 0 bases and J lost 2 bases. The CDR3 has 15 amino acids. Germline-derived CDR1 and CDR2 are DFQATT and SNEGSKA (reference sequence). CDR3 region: CSARDLTSGPYEQYF. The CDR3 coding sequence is TGCAGTGCTAGAGACCTCACTAGCGGGCCCTACGAGCAGTACTTC.

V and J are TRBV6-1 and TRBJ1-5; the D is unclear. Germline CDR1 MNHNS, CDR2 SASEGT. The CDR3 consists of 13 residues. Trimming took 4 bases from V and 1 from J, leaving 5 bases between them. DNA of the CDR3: TGTGCCAGCAGTGCCGTGAGCAATCAGCCCCAGCATTTT. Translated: CASSAVSNQPQHF.

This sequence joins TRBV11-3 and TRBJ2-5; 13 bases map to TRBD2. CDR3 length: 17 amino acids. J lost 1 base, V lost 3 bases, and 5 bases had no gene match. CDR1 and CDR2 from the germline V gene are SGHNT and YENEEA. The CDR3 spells CASSFRLAGGPQETQYF. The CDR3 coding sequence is TGTGCCAGCAGCTTCAGACTAGCGGGAGGCCCCCAAGAGACCCAGTACTTC.

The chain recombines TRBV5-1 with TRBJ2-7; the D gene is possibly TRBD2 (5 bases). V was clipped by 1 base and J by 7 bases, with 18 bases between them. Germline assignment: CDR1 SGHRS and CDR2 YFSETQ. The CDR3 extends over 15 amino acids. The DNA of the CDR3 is TGCGCCAGCAGCTTGCGGGGAATACCACCCTGGGAGCAGTACTTC. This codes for CASSLRGIPPWEQYF. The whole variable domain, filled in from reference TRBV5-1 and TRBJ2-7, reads KAGVTQTPRYLIKTRGQQVTLSCSPISGHRSVSWYQQTPGQGLQFLFEYFSETQRNKGNFPGRFSGRQFSNSRSEMNVSTLELGDSALYLCASSLRGIPPWEQYFGPGTRLTVT.

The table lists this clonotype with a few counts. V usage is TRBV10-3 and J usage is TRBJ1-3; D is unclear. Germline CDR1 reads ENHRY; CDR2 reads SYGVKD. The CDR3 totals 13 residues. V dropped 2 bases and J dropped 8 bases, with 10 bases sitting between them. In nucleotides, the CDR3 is TGTGCCATCAGTGAGGGCGAGGGAGACACCATATATTTT. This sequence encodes CAISEGEGDTIYF.

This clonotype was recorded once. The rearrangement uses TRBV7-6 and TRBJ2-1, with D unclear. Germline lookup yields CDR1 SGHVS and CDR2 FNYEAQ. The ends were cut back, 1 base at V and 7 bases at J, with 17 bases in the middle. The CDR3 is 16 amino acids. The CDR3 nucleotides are TGTGCCAGCAGCTTAGGCTTCCAAGGTCCAAGAAATGAGCAGTTCTTC. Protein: CASSLGFQGPRNEQFF. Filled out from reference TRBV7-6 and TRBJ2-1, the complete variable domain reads GAGVSQSPRYKVTKRGQDVALRCDPISGHVSLYWYRQALGQGPEFLTYFNYEAQQDKSGLPNDRFSAERPEGSISTLTIQRTEQRDSAMYRCASSLGFQGPRNEQFFGPGTRLTVL.

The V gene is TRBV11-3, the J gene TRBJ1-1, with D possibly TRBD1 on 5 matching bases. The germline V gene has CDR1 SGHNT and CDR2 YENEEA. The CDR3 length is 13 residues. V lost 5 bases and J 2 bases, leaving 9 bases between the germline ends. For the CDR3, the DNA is TGTGCCAGCAGCGCGACAGCTAACACTGAAGCTTTCTTT. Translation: CASSATANTEAFF.

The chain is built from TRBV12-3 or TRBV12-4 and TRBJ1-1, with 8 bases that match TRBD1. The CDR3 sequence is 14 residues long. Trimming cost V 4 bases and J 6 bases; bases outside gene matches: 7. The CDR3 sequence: CASSSGQGTPEAFF. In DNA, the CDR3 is TGTGCCAGCAGTTCCGGACAGGGAACACCTGAAGCTTTCTTT.

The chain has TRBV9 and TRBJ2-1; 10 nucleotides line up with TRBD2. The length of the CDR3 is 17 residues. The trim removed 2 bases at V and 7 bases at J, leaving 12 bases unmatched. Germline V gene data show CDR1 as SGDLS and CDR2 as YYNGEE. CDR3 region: CASSVLSGRAFLNEQFF. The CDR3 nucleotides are TGTGCCAGCAGCGTGTTGAGCGGGAGGGCCTTCTTGAATGAGCAGTTCTTC.